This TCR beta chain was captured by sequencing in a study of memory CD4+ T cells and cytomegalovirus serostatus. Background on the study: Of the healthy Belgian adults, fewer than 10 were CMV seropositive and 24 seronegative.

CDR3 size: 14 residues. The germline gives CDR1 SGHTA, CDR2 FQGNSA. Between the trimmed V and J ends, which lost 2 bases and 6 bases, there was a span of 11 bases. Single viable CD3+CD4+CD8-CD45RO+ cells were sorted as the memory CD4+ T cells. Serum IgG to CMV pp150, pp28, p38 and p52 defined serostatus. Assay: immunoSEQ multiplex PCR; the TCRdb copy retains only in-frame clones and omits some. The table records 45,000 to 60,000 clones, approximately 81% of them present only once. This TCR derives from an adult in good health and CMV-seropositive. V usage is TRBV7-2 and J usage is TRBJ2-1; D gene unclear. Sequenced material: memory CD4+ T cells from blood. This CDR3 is CASSLSPASNEQFF. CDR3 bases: TGTGCCAGCAGCTTATCCCCCGCCTCCAATGAGCAGTTCTTC.